These 9 T cell receptor beta chains were all obtained from the same sample, sequenced in a study of beta chain features in type 1 diabetes. What was sequenced were expressed TCRB transcripts, since all of the isolated RNA had been reverse transcribed. This table comes from immunoSEQ multiplex PCR, and its TCRdb copy is limited to in-frame clones, with some not included. The sample yields under 500,000 clones, 25% to 35% seen once. Sample: naive CD4+ T cells from blood. The source is a man aged 18 to 29 in good health.

The CDR3 reads CSAVAGTGNQPQHF. The CDR3 DNA reads as TGCAGCGCCGTGGCCGGGACAGGGAATCAGCCCCAGCATTTT. The chain combines TRBV29-1 with TRBJ1-5; 9 bases agree with TRBD1. V shed 7 bases and J 4 bases; nucleotides not matched to a gene: 8. This CDR3 is built from 14 residues. CDR1 and CDR2 (germline): SQVTM, ANQGSEA.

The table lists this clone with a few counts. The chain has TRBV5-6 and TRBJ2-3; D call uncertain. Germline CDR1 is SGHDT and CDR2 is YYEEEE. The length of the CDR3 is 12 residues. Trimming stripped 3 bases from V and 4 bases from J, with 6 bases between. The CDR3 DNA sequence: TGTGCCAGCAGCTATAGGCCAGATACGCAGTATTTT. Its protein is CASSYRPDTQYF.

This chain's CDR3 is CASSLAGLASQFADTQYF. The DNA of the CDR3 is TGTGCCAGCAGCTTGGCAGGACTAGCGTCCCAGTTCGCAGATACGCAGTATTTT. The genes are TRBV5-4 and TRBJ2-3, with 9 nucleotides matching TRBD2. V was clipped by 0 bases and J by 4 bases; unmatched bases: 12. CDR3 length equals 18 residues. Germline assignment: CDR1 SGHNT and CDR2 YYREEE (reference sequence).

This sequence joins TRBV28 and TRBJ2-5; D possibly matches TRBD1 or TRBD2 (5 bases each). CDR3 length equals 14 residues. Trimming took 6 bases from V and 0 from J, leaving 11 bases between them. Germline-derived CDR1 and CDR2 are MDHEN and SYDVKM. CDR3 region: CASSGTPNQETQYF. CDR3 nucleotides: TGTGCCAGCAGCGGGACGCCGAACCAAGAGACCCAGTACTTC.

CDR3 protein: CATSRDRLDYGYTF. The CDR3 DNA reads as TGTGCCACCAGCAGAGATAGGTTGGACTATGGCTACACCTTC. The chain has TRBV15 and TRBJ1-2; D is unclear. V was trimmed by 0 bases and J by 3 bases, leaving 8 bases between them. The CDR3 is 14 amino acids. Germline V gene lookup returns CDR1 LNHNV and CDR2 YYDKDF (reference sequence).

This clone was counted a few times. This sequence joins TRBV5-1 and TRBJ1-1; 10 nucleotides line up with TRBD1. CDR3 length equals 16 residues. With 5 bases clipped from V and 0 bases from J, the junction kept 7 bases outside the gene matches. Looked up from germline, CDR1 is SGHRS and CDR2 is YFSETQ. DNA of the CDR3: TGCGCCAGCAGACCGGACAGGGGGTCGGTGAACACTGAAGCTTTCTTT. It codes for CASRPDRGSVNTEAFF.

This clone turned up a few times. The chain joins TRBV5-6 to TRBJ2-1; D is uncertain. The CDR3 extends over 13 amino acids. V was pared by 2 bases and J by 7 bases, with 10 bases between. Looked up from germline, CDR1 is SGHDT and CDR2 is YYEEEE. CDR3 in amino acids: CASSFYESNEQFF. The CDR3 DNA reads TGTGCCAGCAGCTTCTACGAGTCTAATGAGCAGTTCTTC.

Comment on this clone: The same CDR3 arises from other DNA sequences in this sample as well. This chain connects TRBV5-1 to TRBJ2-3; 9 bases map to TRBD2. The CDR3 contains 15 residues. The V segment lost 2 bases and the J segment 3 bases; nucleotides outside the gene matches: 4. Germline V gene lookup returns CDR1 SGHRS and CDR2 YFSETQ. The DNA of the CDR3 is TGCGCCAGCAGCTTTGGAACTAGCGGGACAGATACGCAGTATTTT. This translates into CASSFGTSGTDTQYF.

This clone was found a few times. The chain couples TRBV7-9 to TRBJ2-1, with 7 bases identical to TRBD2. CDR3 length equals 16 residues. With V trimmed by 0 bases and J by 8 bases, 10 bases remained unmatched. The V gene's germline CDR1 is SEHNR and CDR2 FQNEAQ (reference sequence). As DNA, the CDR3 is TGTGCCAGCAGCTTAGCGCTGGCGGGAGTAAGGGATGAGCAGTTCTTC. Its protein is CASSLALAGVRDEQFF.